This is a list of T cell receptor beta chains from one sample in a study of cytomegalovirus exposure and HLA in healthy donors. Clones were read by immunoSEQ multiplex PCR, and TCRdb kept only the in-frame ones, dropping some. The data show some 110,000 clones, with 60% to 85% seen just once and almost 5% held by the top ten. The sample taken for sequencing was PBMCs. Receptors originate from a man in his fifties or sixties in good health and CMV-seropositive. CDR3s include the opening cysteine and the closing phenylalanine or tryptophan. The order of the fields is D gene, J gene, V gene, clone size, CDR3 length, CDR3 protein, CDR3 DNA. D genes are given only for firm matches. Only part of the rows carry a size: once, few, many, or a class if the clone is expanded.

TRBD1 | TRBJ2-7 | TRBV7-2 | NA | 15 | CASSQLRDRGHEQYF | TGTGCCAGCAGCCAACTTAGGGACAGGGGACACGAGCAGTACTTC
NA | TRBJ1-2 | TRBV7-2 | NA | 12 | CASRGGGYGYTF | TGTGCCAGCCGAGGGGGGGGTTATGGCTACACCTTC
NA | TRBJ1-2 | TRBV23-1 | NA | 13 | CASSHSQTDGYTF | TGCGCCAGCAGTCATAGCCAGACCGACGGCTACACCTTC
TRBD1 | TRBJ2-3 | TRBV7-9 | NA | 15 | CASSLGDRRSDTQYF | TGTGCCAGCAGCCTAGGGGACAGGAGGTCAGATACGCAGTATTTT
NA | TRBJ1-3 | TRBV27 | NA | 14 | CASSLSPRASTIYF | TGTGCCAGCAGTTTATCGCCCAGGGCTTCCACCATATATTTT
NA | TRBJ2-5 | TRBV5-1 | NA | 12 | CASSLGVETQYF | TGCGCCAGCAGCTTGGGAGTGGAGACCCAGTACTTC
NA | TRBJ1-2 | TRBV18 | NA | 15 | CASSRGRDESYGYTF | TGTGCCAGCTCACGCGGGAGGGACGAGAGCTATGGCTACACCTTC
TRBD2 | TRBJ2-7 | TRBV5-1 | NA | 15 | CASSSSPSGTYGQYF | TGCGCCAGCAGCTCGAGTCCTAGCGGGACCTACGGGCAGTACTTC
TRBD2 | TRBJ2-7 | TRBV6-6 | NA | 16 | CASSVGGGRSSYEQYF | TGTGCCAGCAGTGTGGGAGGCGGGAGGAGCTCCTACGAGCAGTACTTC
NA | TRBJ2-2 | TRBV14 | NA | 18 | CASSPGRRRAGSTGELFF | TGTGCCAGCAGCCCTGGGCGGCGCAGGGCAGGGTCCACCGGGGAGCTGTTTTTT
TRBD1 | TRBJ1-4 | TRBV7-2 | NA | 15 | CASSYTGGIGEKLFF | TGTGCCAGCAGCTACACAGGGGGCATCGGTGAAAAACTGTTTTTT
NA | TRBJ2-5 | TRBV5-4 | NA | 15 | CASSQKLATGETQYF | TGTGCCAGCAGCCAAAAACTAGCAACGGGAGAGACCCAGTACTTC
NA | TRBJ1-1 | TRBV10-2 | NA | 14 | CASSGAGLSTEAFF | TGCGCCAGCAGTGGGGCAGGGTTGAGCACTGAAGCTTTCTTT
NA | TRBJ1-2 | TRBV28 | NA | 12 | CASFGRGHGYTF | TGTGCCAGTTTCGGGAGGGGACATGGCTACACCTTC
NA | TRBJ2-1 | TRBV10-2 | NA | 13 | CASRDRSYNEQFF | TGCGCCAGCAGGGACAGATCCTACAATGAGCAGTTCTTC
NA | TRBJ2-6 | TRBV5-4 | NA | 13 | CASSRSGANVLTF | TGTGCCAGCAGCCGCTCTGGGGCCAACGTCCTGACTTTC
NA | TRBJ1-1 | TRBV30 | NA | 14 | CAWSIQAPGSEAFF | TGTGCCTGGAGTATCCAGGCACCGGGGTCTGAAGCTTTCTTT
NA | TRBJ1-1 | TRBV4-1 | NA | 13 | CASRTPLNTEAFF | TGCGCCAGCCGGACACCGTTGAACACTGAAGCTTTCTTT
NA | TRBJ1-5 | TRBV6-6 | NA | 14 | CASSYGQGNQPQHF | TGTGCCAGCAGTTACGGGCAGGGCAATCAGCCCCAGCATTTT
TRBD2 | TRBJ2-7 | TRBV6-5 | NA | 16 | CASSYLGTRGVYEQYF | TGTGCCAGCAGTTACCTTGGGACTAGAGGGGTCTACGAGCAGTACTTC
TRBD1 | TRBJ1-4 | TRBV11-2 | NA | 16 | CASSSARGGTNEKLFF | TGTGCCAGCAGCTCCGCTCGAGGGGGCACTAATGAAAAACTGTTTTTT
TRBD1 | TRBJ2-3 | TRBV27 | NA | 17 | CASSSAGQGGSTDTQYF | TGTGCCAGCAGTTCTGCGGGACAGGGGGGAAGCACAGATACGCAGTATTTT
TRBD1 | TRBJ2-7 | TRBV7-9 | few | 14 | CASSFPGQGTEQYF | TGTGCCAGCAGCTTTCCGGGACAGGGAACCGAGCAGTACTTC
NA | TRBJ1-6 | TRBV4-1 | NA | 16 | CASSPQGGSYNSPLHF | TGCGCCAGCAGCCCACAGGGAGGGTCCTATAATTCACCCCTCCACTTT
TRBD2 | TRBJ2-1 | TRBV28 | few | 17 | CASSPWTSGGSYNEQFF | TGTGCCAGCAGTCCATGGACTAGCGGGGGGTCTTACAATGAGCAGTTCTTC
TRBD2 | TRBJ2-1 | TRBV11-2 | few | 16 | CASSSFSGRSLGEQFF | TGTGCCAGCAGCTCTTTTAGCGGGAGATCACTAGGGGAGCAGTTCTTC
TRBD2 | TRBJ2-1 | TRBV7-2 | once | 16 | CASSLSSSSGRAEQFF | TGTGCCAGCAGCTTAAGTTCGTCTAGCGGGCGGGCTGAGCAGTTCTTC
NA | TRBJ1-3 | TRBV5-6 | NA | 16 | CASSSGGLVTGNTIYF | TGTGCCAGCAGCTCCGGGGGGTTAGTAACTGGAAACACCATATATTTT
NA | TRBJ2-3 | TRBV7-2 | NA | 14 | CASSLTRWTDTQYF | TGTGCCAGCAGCTTAACTAGATGGACAGATACGCAGTATTTT
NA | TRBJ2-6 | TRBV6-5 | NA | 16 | CASSYSGFTGANVLTF | TGTGCCAGCAGTTATTCAGGGTTTACTGGGGCCAACGTCCTGACTTTC
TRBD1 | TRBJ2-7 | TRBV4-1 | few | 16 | CASSPGLLDRGHEQYF | TGCGCCAGCAGCCCCGGCCTCCTCGACAGGGGACACGAGCAGTACTTC
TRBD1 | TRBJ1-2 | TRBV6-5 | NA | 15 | CASSYSRGQNYGYTF | TGTGCCAGCAGTTATTCCAGGGGGCAGAACTATGGCTACACCTTC
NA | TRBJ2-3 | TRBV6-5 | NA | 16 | CASSYRSGRGSDTQYF | TGTGCCAGCAGTTACCGGAGTGGCAGGGGTTCAGATACGCAGTATTTT
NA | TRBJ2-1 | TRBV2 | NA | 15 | CASSEQGGSYNEQFF | TGTGCCAGCAGTGAACAAGGCGGCTCCTACAATGAGCAGTTCTTC
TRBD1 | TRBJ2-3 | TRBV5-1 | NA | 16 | CASSLGTGASTDTQYF | TGCGCCAGCAGCTTGGGGACAGGGGCTAGCACAGATACGCAGTATTTT
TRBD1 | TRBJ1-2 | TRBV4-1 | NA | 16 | CASSRTMDRDTHGYTF | TGCGCCAGCAGCCGGACGATGGACAGGGATACGCATGGCTACACCTTC
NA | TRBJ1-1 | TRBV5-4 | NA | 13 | CASSLPGGTEAFF | TGTGCCAGCAGCTTACCGGGAGGGACTGAAGCTTTCTTT
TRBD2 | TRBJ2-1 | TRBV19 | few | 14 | CASSLSGGYNEQFF | TGTGCCAGTAGCCTTAGCGGGGGTTACAATGAGCAGTTCTTC
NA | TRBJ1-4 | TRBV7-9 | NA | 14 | CASSPGATNEKLFF | TGTGCCAGCAGCCCGGGGGCAACTAATGAAAAACTGTTTTTT
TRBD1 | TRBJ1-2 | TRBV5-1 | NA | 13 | CASSFRQGLGYTF | TGCGCCAGCAGCTTCAGACAGGGTCTGGGCTACACCTTC
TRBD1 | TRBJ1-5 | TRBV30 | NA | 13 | CAWTGQGAQPQHF | TGTGCCTGGACCGGACAGGGGGCGCAGCCCCAGCATTTT
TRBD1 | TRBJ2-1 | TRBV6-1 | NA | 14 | CASRPGGASPEQFF | TGTGCCAGCAGACCAGGGGGCGCATCCCCTGAGCAGTTCTTC
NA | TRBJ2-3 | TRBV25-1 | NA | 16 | CASSEFKTVAGDTQYF | TGTGCCAGCAGTGAATTTAAGACAGTCGCCGGGGATACGCAGTATTTT
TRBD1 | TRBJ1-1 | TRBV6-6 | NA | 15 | CASSVGQGLNTEAFF | TGTGCCAGCAGTGTGGGACAGGGGCTGAACACTGAAGCTTTCTTT
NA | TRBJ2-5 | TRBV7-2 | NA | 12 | CASSLPGGSQYF | TGTGCCAGCAGCCTGCCTGGGGGCTCCCAGTACTTC
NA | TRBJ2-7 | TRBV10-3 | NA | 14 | CAMGATGNAYEQYF | TGTGCCATGGGGGCGACGGGGAACGCCTACGAGCAGTACTTC
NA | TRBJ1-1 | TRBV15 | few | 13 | CATSSQGNTEAFF | TGTGCCACCAGCAGTCAGGGGAACACTGAAGCTTTCTTT
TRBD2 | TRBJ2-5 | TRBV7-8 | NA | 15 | CASSLAPSGGQTQYF | TGTGCCAGCAGCTTAGCGCCCAGCGGGGGGCAGACCCAGTACTTC
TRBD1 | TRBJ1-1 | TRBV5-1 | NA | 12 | CASSPDRGEAFF | TGCGCCAGCAGCCCCGACAGGGGGGAAGCTTTCTTT
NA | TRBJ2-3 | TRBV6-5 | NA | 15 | CASSYGGASTDTQYF | TGTGCCAGCAGTTACGGGGGGGCTAGCACAGATACGCAGTATTTT
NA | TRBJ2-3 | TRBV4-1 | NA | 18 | CASSQEGSGLLVSDTQYF | TGCGCCAGCAGCCAAGAGGGTAGCGGCCTACTTGTCTCAGATACGCAGTATTTT
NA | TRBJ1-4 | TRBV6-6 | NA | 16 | CASSYPYSAGYEKLFF | TGTGCCAGCAGTTACCCCTACTCCGCCGGGTATGAAAAACTGTTTTTT
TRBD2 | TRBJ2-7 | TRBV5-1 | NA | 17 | CASSSGTSGTRGYEQYF | TGCGCCAGCAGCAGCGGGACTAGCGGGACCCGCGGTTACGAGCAGTACTTC
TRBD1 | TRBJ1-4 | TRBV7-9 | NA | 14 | CASSSGQENEKLFF | TGTGCCAGCAGCTCGGGACAGGAGAATGAAAAACTGTTTTTT
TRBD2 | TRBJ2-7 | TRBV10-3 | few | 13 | CAITGLAGNEQYF | TGTGCCATCACGGGACTAGCGGGAAATGAGCAGTACTTC